This T cell receptor (beta chain) was identified during a study of cytomegalovirus exposure and HLA in healthy donors. Profiling relied on immunoSEQ multiplex PCR, and the TCRdb table lists in-frame clones only, not all of them. The repertoire consists of 200,000 to 250,000 clones, with 80% to 90% occurring once and the leading ten covering about 2.5%. Points on this clone: Mismatch with germline at one junction end may stem from a read error.

Germline V gene data show CDR1 as MGHRA and CDR2 as YSYEKL. The CDR3 is 16 residues long. This clonotype was sampled from a man between 18 and 35 years old in good health and CMV-seronegative. V is TRBV4-1 and J is TRBJ2-7; TRBD1 agrees at 9 bases. Sequencing input: PBMCs. The chain's CDR3 is CASSQDRGQGSNEQYF. CDR3 bases: TGCGCCAGCAGCCAAGATAGGGGACAGGGCTCCAACGAGCAGTACTTC.